The present TCR beta chain was sequenced within a study of graft-versus-host responses after intestinal transplantation. Study-wide points: Allografts carried high graft-versus-host to host-versus-graft clonal ratios in patients having graft-donor T cell macrochimerism. The marrow of recipients harbored GvH clones, and ileum or blood showed some of them first.

For this clone: No antigen is known for it.

V was trimmed by 1 base and J by 7 bases, leaving 8 bases between them. The CDR3 contains 13 residues. The germline gives CDR1 SGHTA, CDR2 FQGNSA. The assay was immunoSEQ multiplex PCR, and TCRdb's table has in-frame clones only and misses some. The sample has 90,000 to 130,000 clones, approximately 90% seen once. The origin of this receptor is a human donor who was the organ donor for an intestinal transplant. The sample was unstimulated CD4+ T cells sorted from spleen or lymph node cells, taken before transplant. The rearrangement joins TRBV7-2 to TRBJ1-5, with D possibly TRBD1 on 5 matching bases. CDR3 sequence: CASSLEGIQPQHF. The CDR3 DNA reads as TGTGCCAGCAGCTTAGAGGGGATCCAGCCCCAGCATTTT.